This TCR beta chain was found in a study of T-cell memory formation after mild COVID-19. With 3 bases clipped from V and 1 base from J, the junction kept 7 bases outside the gene matches. Germline lookup yields CDR1 SGHRS and CDR2 YFSETQ. The CDR3 has 15 amino acids. MiXCR was run by TCRdb on the 5' RACE reads, yielding one entry per CDR3 protein. The sample includes 150,000 to 200,000 distinct CDR3 sequences, roughly 12% seen only once; the top ten take approximately 3.8%. There are a few counts of this clonotype. The specimen was PBMCs or a T cell subset sorted from them (not recorded which). The clonotype comes from a young man who had mild COVID-19 (a few samples of this study predate the infection). Cell type and time point are not known. This chain uses TRBV5-1 with TRBJ2-7, with 7 bases lining up with TRBD1. The CDR3 DNA reads as TGCGCCAGCAGCTCCCACGGGACAGTTTCCTACGAGCAGTACTTC. Translated, it gives CASSSHGTVSYEQYF.